These 16 T cell receptor beta chains originate from one sample sequenced in a study of molecular identifiers for immune sequencing clone quantification. TCRdb recomputed calls from the PCR reads with MiXCR, one row per CDR3 protein. The sample holds about 320,000 distinct CDR3 sequences, 24% seen once. The specimen was naive CD8+ T cells from blood, with Jurkat cell RNA spiked in. The subset is: FACS-sorted CD8+CD4-CCR7+CD45RA+ naive T cells. All receptors come from a human donor in good health. Some libraries in this study had Jurkat cell RNA spiked in.

CDR3 sequence (DNA): TGCAGCGTTCTTCAGAAAGGGACCCAGTACTTC. Its translation: CSVLQKGTQYF. V gene TRBV29-1 combines with J gene TRBJ2-5; D uncertain. CDR3 size: 11 residues. CDR1 is SQVTM and CDR2 is ANQGSEA in the germline V gene. Deletions cut 5 bases from V and 7 bases from J, with 11 bases between.

This clonotype was detected many times. The V gene is TRBV12-3 or TRBV12-4, the J gene TRBJ1-2, with 7 bases that match TRBD1. V lost 6 bases and J lost 6; bases outside the gene matches: 10. The CDR3 sequence is 14 residues long. The CDR3 spells CASSPTGEEDGYTF. The CDR3 nucleotides read TGTGCCAGCAGCCCTACAGGGGAGGAGGATGGCTACACCTTC.

This clonotype appeared many times. The genes are TRBV7-2 and TRBJ1-1; possible D gene TRBD1, 5 bases. The CDR3 length is 14 residues. CDR1 SGHTA and CDR2 FQGNSA come from the germline V gene. The ends were cut back, 1 base at V and 11 bases at J, with 17 bases in the middle. The CDR3 DNA reads TGTGCCAGCAGCTTAGTGGGGGGAGAGTGGGAGGCTTTCTTT. Translation: CASSLVGGEWEAFF.

Concerning this clonotype: The CDR3 does not end in the conserved phenylalanine or tryptophan, so this is likely a read error. The chain employs TRBV27 and TRBJ2-7; 11 nucleotides align to TRBD2. Germline-derived CDR1 and CDR2 are MNHEY and SMNVEV (reference sequence). The CDR3 is 13 residues long. J gave up 3 bases and V 7 bases, and 2 bases lay outside the gene matches. CDR3 amino acids: CASKGTSGYEQYY. For the CDR3, the DNA is TGTGCCAGCAAAGGGACTAGCGGCTACGAGCAGTACTAC.

This clonotype was seen ten or more times. The genes are TRBV5-4 and TRBJ2-7; 10 bases are shared with TRBD2. CDR1 is SGHNT, CDR2 YYREEE, per germline (reference sequence). The V gene end was trimmed by 0 bases and the J gene end by 3 bases; junction bases not matched to a gene: 3. CDR3 size: 15 residues. This CDR3 reads CASSLVPSGGYEQYF. In nucleotides, the CDR3 is TGTGCCAGCAGCTTGGTCCCTAGCGGGGGCTACGAGCAGTACTTC.

CDR3 DNA sequence: TGCAGTGCTAGAGTTACCCCCGGAGATACGCAGTATTTT. This gives the protein CSARVTPGDTQYF. The V gene is TRBV20-1, the J gene TRBJ2-3, with unresolved D. Trimming cost V 1 base and J 5 bases, with 10 bases left between them. The CDR3 contains 13 residues. Germline V lookup: CDR1 DFQATT, CDR2 SNEGSKA (reference sequence).

This clonotype was seen repeatedly, ten times or more. The DNA for the CDR3 is TGCAGCGTTGAAGACCAGGACAGAGGAACCGGGGAGCTGTTTTTT. It encodes CSVEDQDRGTGELFF. This chain joins TRBV29-1 and TRBJ2-2; the D gene is possibly TRBD1 (6 bases). The V gene lost 0 bases and the J gene lost 5 bases, with 13 bases spanning the gap. CDR1 and CDR2 from the germline V gene are SQVTM and ANQGSEA. This CDR3 is 15 amino acids long.

This sequence joins TRBV6-2 or TRBV6-3 and TRBJ1-4; 7 bases map to TRBD1. The germline gives CDR1 MNHEY, CDR2 SVGEGT. Unmatched junction bases numbered 10, after V lost 6 bases and J lost 6 bases. The CDR3 is 15 residues long. The CDR3 is CASSPDREKYEKLFF. The CDR3 nucleotides are TGTGCCAGCAGCCCCGACAGGGAGAAATATGAAAAACTGTTTTTT.

V is TRBV5-6 and J is TRBJ1-4, with D tentatively TRBD1 (6 bases). Germline V gene sequence: CDR1 SGHDT, CDR2 YYEEEE. Between the trimmed V and J ends, which lost 7 bases and 8 bases, there was a span of 18 bases. CDR3 length equals 14 residues. CDR3 nucleotides: TGTGCCAGCGGCCAGACAGGTTTCGGCGAAAAACTGTTTTTT. Its translation is CASGQTGFGEKLFF.

The V call is TRBV28, the J call TRBJ1-3, with unresolved D. The CDR3 is made up of 12 amino acids. The V gene's germline CDR1 is MDHEN and CDR2 SYDVKM. The ends were cut back, 6 bases at V and 3 bases at J, with 6 bases in the middle. CDR3: CASSPSGNTIYF. Written as DNA, the CDR3 is TGTGCCAGCAGCCCCAGTGGAAACACCATATATTTT.

The chain uses TRBV4-1 and TRBJ1-2; a weak D match, TRBD1 (6 bases). The CDR3 runs to 15 residues. The V and J ends lost 2 bases and 4 bases respectively, with 14 bases between them. CDR1 is MGHRA, CDR2 YSYEKL, per germline. In DNA, the CDR3 is TGCGCCAGCAGCCAAAAAGCGGGACAAATCTATGGCTACACCTTC. Translated: CASSQKAGQIYGYTF.

Concerning this clonotype: An end of the junction differs from the germline gene, which may be a read error. This chain joins TRBV7-8 and TRBJ2-7; D unclear. CDR1 is SGHVS and CDR2 is FQNEAQ in the germline V gene. CDR3 length: 13 residues. The DNA of the CDR3 is TGTGCCAGCAGCCAGTGGCCCTCCTACGAGCCGTCCTTC. This translates into CASSQWPSYEPSF.

This clonotype was detected only a few times. This sequence joins TRBV6-5 and TRBJ2-7; 10 bases match TRBD2. Germline trimming cut 6 bases from V and 2 bases from J; bases unmatched to any gene: 7. Per the germline V gene, CDR1 is MNHEY and CDR2 is SVGAGI. This CDR3 has 15 residues. The CDR3 sequence: CASSGGLARPYEQYF. In DNA, the CDR3 is TGTGCCAGCAGCGGGGGACTAGCGAGGCCCTACGAGCAGTACTTC.

J is TRBJ2-5 and V is TRBV5-4, with TRBD1 as a possible D gene (6 bases). Trimming left V 4 bases short and J 5 bases short, with 12 bases between. CDR1 is SGHNT, CDR2 YYREEE, per germline (reference sequence). The CDR3 totals 13 residues. The DNA of the CDR3 is TGTGCCAGCAGCGGACAGCGAGCCGAGACCCAGTACTTC. It yields the protein CASSGQRAETQYF.

On this clonotype: A much larger clone lies a single base off, so this may be a read error. The conserved phenylalanine or tryptophan normally closing the CDR3 is absent here, so this likely arose from a read error. The chain has TRBV4-1 and TRBJ2-7, with TRBD1 identical over 8 bases. The germline V gene encodes CDR1 MGHRA and CDR2 YSYEKL. The length of the CDR3 is 15 residues. J was trimmed by 2 bases and V by 4 bases; bases with no gene match: 7. Here the CDR3 DNA reads TGCGCCAGCAGCCCGAACGGACAGGGAACCTACGAGCAGTACCTC. It translates to CASSPNGQGTYEQYL.

The J gene is TRBJ1-2, the V gene TRBV6-6; no definite D call. The CDR3 spans 14 residues. With 3 bases removed from V and 4 bases from J, the gap between germline ends came to 12 bases. Per germline, CDR1 MNHNY and CDR2 SVGAGI (reference sequence). In DNA, the CDR3 is TGTGCCAGCAGTTATTTCGGGCCAACCTATGGCTACACCTTC. Translation gives CASSYFGPTYGYTF.